The 20 T cell receptor beta chains below come from one sample, sequenced in a study of response to subunit inactivated influenza vaccine. TCRdb independently ran MiXCR on the RT-PCR reads; one entry per CDR3 protein. The table has under 850,000 distinct CDR3 sequences, under 20% seen once. The starting material was PBMCs from blood, obtained more than 4 days after vaccination. The receptors derive from a man aged 45 to 65 who received an inactivated influenza vaccine.

This chain uses TRBV15 with TRBJ2-3; TRBD2 matches at 7 bases. The CDR3 is made up of 15 amino acids. CDR1 is LNHNV, CDR2 YYDKDF, per germline (reference sequence). The ends lost 0 bases at V and 6 bases at J; junction bases unmatched: 6. The CDR3 DNA reads TGTGCCACCAGCAGAGATCCTAGCGGAGACGATACGCAGTATTTT. This translates into CATSRDPSGDDTQYF. The variable domain in full, with the rest retrieved from reference TRBV15 and TRBJ2-3, is DAMVIQNPRYQVTQFGKPVTLSCSQTLNHNVMYWYQQKSSQAPKLLFHYYDKDFNNEADTPDNFQSRRPNTSFCFLDIRSPGLGDTAMYLCATSRDPSGDDTQYFGPGTRLTVL.

In this sample, this clonotype turned up a few times. The chain couples TRBV3-1 to TRBJ2-5, with 11 bases matching TRBD2. V was pared by 4 bases and J by 5 bases, with 6 bases of the junction left unmatched. The length of the CDR3 is 15 residues. Germline CDR1 is LGHDT and CDR2 is YNNKEL (reference sequence). The CDR3 DNA is TGTGCCAGCAGCCCCCCTACTAGCGGGAGTGAGACCCAGTACTTC. Translated: CASSPPTSGSETQYF.

This sequence joins TRBV6-1 and TRBJ2-3; D tentatively fits TRBD1 or TRBD2 (5 bases each). The CDR3 length is 15 residues. Trimming took 0 bases from V and 3 from J, leaving 10 bases between them. Germline-derived CDR1 and CDR2 are MNHNS and SASEGT. Here the CDR3 reads CASSEALWGTDTQYF. In nucleotides, the CDR3 is TGTGCCAGCAGTGAAGCGCTTTGGGGGACAGATACGCAGTATTTT.

The gene calls are TRBV10-3 and TRBJ2-5, with a possible D match to TRBD1 (6 bases). V gave up 0 bases and J gave up 4 bases, with 9 bases separating them. Germline V gene data show CDR1 as ENHRY and CDR2 as SYGVKD. This CDR3 has 14 amino acids. CDR3 DNA: TGTGCCATCAGTGAGTCGCCCAGGGGAGAGACCCAGTACTTC. Its protein product is CAISESPRGETQYF.

This clonotype was seen more than once but under ten times. This chain links TRBV5-5 with TRBJ1-2; tentatively, D is TRBD1 (5 bases). V lost 2 bases and J 7 bases, leaving 18 bases between the germline ends. This CDR3 is 15 amino acids long. Germline CDR1 is SGHKS and CDR2 is YYEKEE (reference sequence). CDR3 protein: CASSFLTSGAAGYTF. The CDR3 DNA sequence: TGTGCCAGCAGCTTCCTTACAAGTGGGGCGGCTGGCTACACCTTC.

This chain links TRBV4-2 with TRBJ1-1; D is unclear. This CDR3 contains 13 residues. Germline V gene sequence: CDR1 LGHNA, CDR2 YNFKEQ. The germline V and J ends were trimmed by 3 bases and 1 base, with 6 bases remaining between them. The CDR3 bases are TGTGCCAGCAGCCATCGGCAGAACACTGAAGCTTTCTTT. This encodes CASSHRQNTEAFF.

This clonotype was seen more than once but under ten times. This chain joins TRBV4-3 and TRBJ1-1; TRBD1 agrees at 8 bases. This CDR3 is built from 17 residues. V trimming: 0 bases; J trimming: 1 base; junction bases outside the gene matches: 7. Germline CDR1 LGHNA, CDR2 YSLEER. The CDR3 DNA reads as TGCGCCAGCAGCCAAGATCGCCGGACAGGGCCGAACACTGAAGCTTTCTTT. Translation gives CASSQDRRTGPNTEAFF.

The chain uses TRBV5-1 and TRBJ2-7, with unresolved D. This CDR3 is built from 15 residues. Germline lookup yields CDR1 SGHRS and CDR2 YFSETQ. Trimming removed 0 bases from V and 7 bases from J, with 17 bases in between. CDR3 residues: CASSLVARAPREQYF. DNA of the CDR3: TGCGCCAGCAGCTTGGTGGCAAGGGCGCCTCGGGAGCAGTACTTC.

This clonotype was picked up a small number of times. V gene TRBV12-3 or TRBV12-4 combines with J gene TRBJ1-2; a weak D match, TRBD1 (6 bases). V dropped 6 bases and J dropped 4 bases, with 21 bases sitting between them. CDR3 length: 16 residues. The CDR3 nucleotides are TGTGCCAGCAGCTCTAGGTCGGGGGGCGCCTTCTATGGCTACACCTTC. Its protein is CASSSRSGGAFYGYTF.

The sample holds one count of this clonotype. The chain is built from TRBV28 and TRBJ1-5, with D perhaps TRBD1 (6 bases). The length of the CDR3 is 15 residues. Trimming shortened V by 6 bases and J by 3 bases, and 15 bases separated the two germline ends. The germline V gene encodes CDR1 MDHEN and CDR2 SYDVKM. Written as DNA, the CDR3 is TGTGCCAGCAGGGAACAGGGAAGTTTCAATCAGCCCCAGCATTTT. It translates to CASREQGSFNQPQHF. Supplemented by reference TRBV28 and TRBJ1-5, the full variable domain reads DVKVTQSSRYLVKRTGEKVFLECVQDMDHENMFWYRQDPGLGLRLIYFSYDVKMKEKGDIPEGYSVSREKKERFSLILESASTNQTSMYLCASREQGSFNQPQHFGDGTRLSIL.

The gene calls are TRBV28 and TRBJ1-2; D remains unclear. Looked up from germline, CDR1 is MDHEN and CDR2 is SYDVKM. The length of the CDR3 is 14 residues. V lost 5 bases and J lost 8, with 18 bases in between. In nucleotides, the CDR3 is TGTGCCAGCAGTATCTTGGAGGGCACGGTGGGCTACACCTTC. Translating gives CASSILEGTVGYTF.

In this sample, this clonotype turned up many times. The V gene is TRBV20-1, the J gene TRBJ1-2, with 7 bases fitting TRBD1. Losses at the gene ends were 2 bases for V and 2 bases for J; bases not matched to a gene: 5. The germline CDR1 and CDR2 sequences are DFQATT and SNEGSKA (reference sequence). This CDR3 has 14 residues. Here the CDR3 DNA reads TGCAGTGCTAGACAGACAGGGACAAACTATGGCTACACCTTC. It yields the protein CSARQTGTNYGYTF.

This rearrangement joins TRBV18 to TRBJ1-1, with D hard to call. Germline V lookup: CDR1 KGHSH, CDR2 LQKENI. This CDR3 spans 14 amino acids. V lost 2 bases to trimming and J lost 1 base, with 8 bases between them. CDR3 DNA sequence: TGTGCCAGCTCACCAAAAACAGAGAACACTGAAGCTTTCTTT. It is translated as CASSPKTENTEAFF.

The table lists this clonotype with a few counts. The chain links TRBV6-1 to TRBJ2-1; 12 bases line up with TRBD2. V was clipped by 7 bases and J by 5 bases; unmatched bases: 3. The germline V gene has CDR1 MNHNS and CDR2 SASEGT. This CDR3 is 14 amino acids long. The CDR3 DNA follows: TGTGCCAGCAAGCTAGCGGGGGGGCACAATGAGCAGTTCTTC. It is translated as CASKLAGGHNEQFF.

V and J are TRBV18 and TRBJ1-1; a weak D match, TRBD1 (5 bases). V lost 3 bases and J lost 4, with 12 bases in between. Germline CDR1 is KGHSH and CDR2 is LQKENI. The CDR3 contains 14 residues. As DNA, the CDR3 is TGTGCCAGCTCACCTTCGGACAAAACCACTGAAGCTTTCTTT. Its translation is CASSPSDKTTEAFF. The complete variable domain, with remaining parts taken from reference TRBV18 and TRBJ1-1, reads NAGVMQNPRHLVRRRGQEARLRCSPMKGHSHVYWYRQLPEEGLKFMVYLQKENIIDESGMPKERFSAEFPKEGPSILRIQQVVRGDSAAYFCASSPSDKTTEAFFGQGTRLTVV.

V gene TRBV20-1 combines with J gene TRBJ2-1; 7 nucleotides agree with TRBD1. This CDR3 spans 16 amino acids. V dropped 3 bases and J dropped 1; count of bases not matched to a gene: 9. Germline CDR1 is DFQATT and CDR2 is SNEGSKA (reference sequence). The CDR3: CSASRTGVGSYNEQFF. Here the CDR3 DNA reads TGCAGTGCTAGTCGAACAGGGGTGGGGTCCTACAATGAGCAGTTCTTC.

This clonotype was seen only a few times. The chain links TRBV4-2 to TRBJ2-5; D remains unclear. V lost 0 bases to trimming and J lost 5 bases, with 7 bases between them. The CDR3 contains 13 residues. Germline CDR1 reads LGHNA; CDR2 reads YNFKEQ. CDR3 bases: TGTGCCAGCAGCCAAGAAACCCTCGAGACCCAGTACTTC. Its protein product is CASSQETLETQYF.

This clonotype has a handful of counts. This rearrangement joins TRBV20-1 to TRBJ2-2; TRBD2 matches 13 bases. This CDR3 region has 16 residues. Germline-derived CDR1 and CDR2 are DFQATT and SNEGSKA (reference sequence). V was pared by 3 bases and J by 0 bases, with 1 base of the junction left unmatched. In DNA form, the CDR3 reads TGCAGTGCTAGGGGACTAGCGGGACCGAACACCGGGGAGCTGTTTTTT. Translation: CSARGLAGPNTGELFF.

This clonotype was recorded a few times. The chain couples TRBV7-8 to TRBJ2-2, with D perhaps matching TRBD1 or TRBD2 (6 bases each). Germline-derived CDR1 and CDR2 are SGHVS and FQNEAQ. The CDR3 loop spans 15 amino acids. The V and J ends lost 5 bases and 5 bases respectively, with 15 bases between them. The CDR3, as DNA: TGTGCCAGCAGCCCAAGGGGGGCGGGGACCGGGGAGCTGTTTTTT. Its translation is CASSPRGAGTGELFF.

V and J are TRBV6-2 or TRBV6-3 and TRBJ2-3, with 9 positions matching TRBD2. Germline CDR1 MNHEY, CDR2 SVGEGT. The CDR3 sequence is 16 residues long. Trimming took 2 bases from V and 3 from J; bases not matched to a gene: 6. The CDR3 protein is CASSYVAGGRTDTQYF. The CDR3 DNA is TGTGCCAGCAGTTACGTGGCGGGAGGGAGGACAGATACGCAGTATTTT.